Described below is a single T cell receptor beta chain sequence and its context. Using immunoSEQ multiplex PCR, the repertoire was profiled, and TCRdb retains in-frame clones only, with some absent. The sample records roughly 50,000 clones, roughly 96% being singletons. The data stem from a study of technical replicates of blood from a few donors. Germline CDR1 and CDR2: GTSNPN and SVGIG (reference sequence). The CDR3 is made up of 13 amino acids. With 0 bases removed from V and 6 bases from J, the gap between germline ends came to 11 bases. The TCR sequence derives from a human donor in good health. Some clones in this sample may be carry-over from other donors' samples. V usage is TRBV30 and J usage is TRBJ1-2, with D possibly TRBD1 on 5 matching bases. The specimen was PBMCs. CDR3 loop: CAWSVRQPDGYTF. The DNA of the CDR3 is TGTGCCTGGAGTGTAAGACAGCCTGATGGCTACACCTTC. Full variable domain (missing parts from reference TRBV30 and TRBJ1-2): SQTIHQWPATLVQPVGSPLSLECTVEGTSNPNLYWYRQAAGRGLQLLFYSVGIGQISSEVPQNLSASRPQDRQFILSSKKLLLSDSGFYLCAWSVRQPDGYTFGSGTRLTVV.